This T cell receptor beta chain was obtained from a study of early T cells in non-severe SARS-CoV-2 infection. This clonotype has ten or more counts. This CDR3 comprises 14 residues. Trimming took off 0 bases at V and 6 bases at J, with 7 bases between the two ends. The V gene's germline CDR1 is SGHRS and CDR2 YFSETQ. TCRdb processed the 5' RACE reads anew with MiXCR; each CDR3 protein has one entry. Of about 48,000 distinct CDR3 sequences listed, about 7.8% were seen once; the top ten hold about 5.3%. The material sequenced was whole blood. This sequence joins TRBV5-1 and TRBJ1-6; D not resolved. The TCR originated in an adult who was a healthcare worker with PCR-confirmed SARS-CoV-2 infection or an uninfected control (not recorded which). Here the CDR3 reads CASSLGRSNSPLHF. The CDR3 coding sequence is TGCGCCAGCAGCTTGGGGCGAAGTAATTCACCCCTCCACTTT.